These 28 T cell receptor beta chains originate from one sample sequenced in a study of graft-versus-host responses after intestinal transplantation. These receptors' targets are unknown. Assay used: immunoSEQ multiplex PCR; TCRdb lists only in-frame clones, some missing. The sample lists under 150,000 clones, 75% to 95% occurring once. The sequences come from unstimulated CD4+ T cells sorted from spleen or lymph node cells, collected before intestinal transplant. The receptors were gathered from a human donor who received an intestinal transplant.

The V call is TRBV13, the J call TRBJ2-1; weak D call: TRBD1 (6 bases). V was pared by 2 bases and J by 9 bases, with 14 bases between. Germline V gene data show CDR1 as PRHDT and CDR2 as FYEKMQ (reference sequence). The CDR3 spans 14 residues. The CDR3 DNA reads TGTGCCAGCAGCTTAACAAGTGCCAGGGGTGAGCAGTTCTTC. Translation gives CASSLTSARGEQFF.

The rearrangement joins TRBV6-6 to TRBJ2-5, with D maybe TRBD1 (6 bases). The germline gives CDR1 MNHNY, CDR2 SVGAGI (reference sequence). Trimming removed 6 bases at V and 2 bases at J, with 13 bases between. The CDR3 covers 14 residues. Here the CDR3 DNA reads TGTGCCAGCAGCCCATACAGGGAACAAGAGACCCAGTACTTC. It translates to CASSPYREQETQYF.

CDR3 nucleotide sequence: TGCGCCAGCAGCCCCGGGATTACAGATACGCAGTATTTT. Translated: CASSPGITDTQYF. This chain joins TRBV5-1 and TRBJ2-3; maybe TRBD2 (5 bases). CDR1 and CDR2 (germline): SGHRS, YFSETQ. Trimming shortened V by 4 bases and J by 3 bases, and 9 bases separated the two germline ends. The CDR3 covers 13 residues.

The chain combines TRBV27 with TRBJ1-1; the match to TRBD1 covers 10 bases. Germline V gene data show CDR1 as MNHEY and CDR2 as SMNVEV (reference sequence). The trim removed 4 bases at V and 4 bases at J, leaving 3 bases unmatched. CDR3 length equals 14 residues. CDR3 protein: CASSSGQGSTEAFF. Written as DNA, the CDR3 is TGTGCCAGCAGTTCGGGACAGGGGAGCACTGAAGCTTTCTTT.

The chain uses TRBV6-1 and TRBJ2-1, with D possibly TRBD2 on 6 matching bases. CDR3 size: 17 residues. Trimming shortened V by 1 base and J by 6 bases, and 19 bases separated the two germline ends. Germline values: CDR1 MNHNS, CDR2 SASEGT. CDR3 sequence (DNA): TGTGCCAGCAGTGAAGTGTGGGGGGAATTCATTCCCAATGAGCAGTTCTTC. It is translated as CASSEVWGEFIPNEQFF.

J is TRBJ1-5 and V is TRBV11-2; 7 bases are a match to TRBD1. CDR3 length equals 15 residues. CDR1 is SGHAT and CDR2 is FQNNGV in the germline V gene. With 5 bases clipped from V and 7 bases from J, the junction kept 11 bases outside the gene matches. The CDR3 loop is CASSPGGQKGQPQHF. The CDR3 nucleotides read TGTGCCAGCAGCCCAGGGGGACAAAAGGGGCAGCCCCAGCATTTT. Filled out from reference TRBV11-2 and TRBJ1-5, the complete variable domain reads EAGVAQSPRYKIIEKRQSVAFWCNPISGHATLYWYQQILGQGPKLLIQFQNNGVVDDSQLPKDRFSAERLKGVDSTLKIQPAKLEDSAVYLCASSPGGQKGQPQHFGDGTRLSIL.

V gene TRBV19 combines with J gene TRBJ1-4; D possibly corresponds to TRBD1 (6 bases). V was clipped by 5 bases and J by 8 bases, with 18 bases between them. The CDR3 is 15 residues long. Germline-derived CDR1 and CDR2 are LNHDA and SQIVND (reference sequence). CDR3 residues: CASSPGQIGGEKLFF. CDR3 bases: TGTGCCAGTAGTCCCGGACAGATTGGCGGGGAAAAACTGTTTTTT.

The chain is built from TRBV19 and TRBJ2-5; TRBD2 agrees at 8 bases. From germline, CDR1 is LNHDA and CDR2 SQIVND (reference sequence). The V segment lost 10 bases and the J segment 1 base; nucleotides outside the gene matches: 14. The CDR3 has 16 amino acids. The CDR3 DNA is TGTGCCACCCAATCCTCCCCCGGGGGGGCCCAAGAGACCCAGTACTTC. This sequence encodes CATQSSPGGAQETQYF. The entire variable domain, with the rest obtained from reference TRBV19 and TRBJ2-5, is as follows: DGGITQSPKYLFRKEGQNVTLSCEQNLNHDAMYWYRQDPGQGLRLIYYSQIVNDFQKGDIAEGYSVSREKKESFPLTVTSAQKNPTAFYLCATQSSPGGAQETQYFGPGTRLLVL.

This clone has only a few counts. The chain is built from TRBV6-1 and TRBJ2-7; 8 bases map to TRBD1. In germline, CDR1 is MNHNS, CDR2 SASEGT. Germline trimming cut 6 bases from V and 2 bases from J; bases unmatched to any gene: 3. The CDR3 has 13 residues. The CDR3 sequence is CASRIQGAYEQYF. CDR3 coding DNA: TGTGCCAGCAGGATACAGGGGGCCTACGAGCAGTACTTC.

This clone was detected only once. The V gene is TRBV9, the J gene TRBJ2-3, with 12 positions matching TRBD2. CDR1 SGDLS and CDR2 YYNGEE come from the germline V gene. Trimming removed 4 bases from V and 2 bases from J; junction bases left unmatched: 5. The CDR3 is made up of 16 amino acids. DNA for the CDR3: TGTGCCAGCAGCCCACGGACTAGCGGGGACACAGATACGCAGTATTTT. Protein sequence: CASSPRTSGDTDTQYF.

The chain links TRBV5-6 to TRBJ2-7; TRBD2 agrees at 7 bases. Per the germline V gene, CDR1 is SGHDT and CDR2 is YYEEEE. J was trimmed by 1 base and V by 0 bases; bases with no gene match: 4. This CDR3 comprises 15 residues. The CDR3 coding sequence is TGTGCCAGCAGCTTGGCCGGGGAGGGATCCTACGAGCAGTACTTC. Translation gives CASSLAGEGSYEQYF.

On this clone itself: Sequence at one end of the junction differs from germline and may be a read error. The sample has other DNA sequences that encode this CDR3 too. The V and J genes are TRBV6-5 and TRBJ2-1; a possible D gene is TRBD2 (6 bases). This CDR3 contains 13 residues. CDR1 MNHEY and CDR2 SVGAGI come from the germline V gene. CDR3 in amino acids: CASRPTSYNEQFF. In DNA, the CDR3 is TGTGCTAGCAGGCCGACTAGCTACAATGAGCAGTTCTTC.

V and J are TRBV6-1 and TRBJ1-2, with D perhaps TRBD1 (5 bases). The CDR3 is 15 amino acids. CDR1 is MNHNS and CDR2 is SASEGT in the germline V gene. V gave up 6 bases and J gave up 5 bases, with 19 bases separating them. The CDR3 sequence is CASSSTRGGEYGYTF. The CDR3 nucleotides read TGTGCCAGCAGCTCCACCCGCGGGGGGGAATATGGCTACACCTTC.

The rearrangement uses TRBV14 and TRBJ2-5; D is ambiguous. The V end was cut by 4 bases, the J end by 4 bases, with 19 bases between. Germline CDR1 SGHDN, CDR2 FVKESK. This CDR3 contains 16 residues. CDR3: CASSPASTWFGETQYF. CDR3 DNA sequence: TGTGCCAGCAGCCCAGCCTCGACTTGGTTTGGAGAGACCCAGTACTTC.

The chain combines TRBV28 with TRBJ1-4; D is unclear. The CDR3 covers 13 residues. Germline lookup yields CDR1 MDHEN and CDR2 SYDVKM. The V end was cut by 0 bases, the J end by 4 bases, with 3 bases between. The CDR3 sequence is CASSLWSNEKLFF. CDR3 DNA: TGTGCCAGCAGTTTATGGAGTAATGAAAAACTGTTTTTT.

The chain combines TRBV28 with TRBJ2-3; perhaps TRBD2 as D (6 bases). Between the trimmed V and J ends, which lost 2 bases and 4 bases, there was a span of 10 bases. The V gene's germline CDR1 is MDHEN and CDR2 SYDVKM. The CDR3 consists of 14 residues. CDR3 sequence (DNA): TGTGCCAGCAGTTTAGCGGGATCGGCAGATACGCAGTATTTT. Its protein is CASSLAGSADTQYF.

The chain uses TRBV7-8 and TRBJ2-2, with D maybe TRBD2 (6 bases). V was clipped by 3 bases and J by 5 bases, with 13 bases between them. Per germline, CDR1 SGHVS and CDR2 FQNEAQ. The CDR3 sequence is 15 residues long. This CDR3 reads CASSFRSEGTGELFF. The CDR3, as DNA: TGTGCCAGCAGCTTTCGGTCGGAGGGGACCGGGGAGCTGTTTTTT.

The chain couples TRBV2 to TRBJ2-1, with 9 bases aligning to TRBD2. The CDR3 sequence is 15 residues long. V lost 4 bases to trimming and J lost 5 bases; unmatched junction nucleotides: 6. Germline CDR1 reads SNHLY; CDR2 reads FYNNEI. The CDR3 region has the DNA TGTGCCAGCAGTGTTAGCGGGGGCCCCAACAATGAGCAGTTCTTC. This sequence encodes CASSVSGGPNNEQFF.

The chain employs TRBV7-9 and TRBJ1-1; the D is unclear. Germline V gene sequence: CDR1 SEHNR, CDR2 FQNEAQ (reference sequence). V was cut by 1 base and J by 0 bases, with 12 bases left in between. This CDR3 is built from 16 residues. This CDR3 is CASSLEGLSMNTEAFF. In DNA, the CDR3 is TGTGCCAGCAGCTTAGAAGGACTCAGTATGAACACTGAAGCTTTCTTT. Full variable domain (rest looked up from reference TRBV7-9 and TRBJ1-1): DTGVSQNPRHKITKRGQNVTFRCDPISEHNRLYWYRQTLGQGPEFLTYFQNEAQLEKSRLLSDRFSAERPKGSFSTLEIQRTEQGDSAMYLCASSLEGLSMNTEAFFGQGTRLTVV.

This clone was recorded once. The CDR3 DNA reads TGCGCCAGCAGCTTGTCAGGGGACACCGGGGAGCTGTTTTTT. Encoded protein: CASSLSGDTGELFF. V gene TRBV5-1 combines with J gene TRBJ2-2; D is possibly TRBD1 (6 bases). Deletions cut 1 base from V and 3 bases from J, with 7 bases between. Germline values: CDR1 SGHRS, CDR2 YFSETQ. This CDR3 contains 14 residues.

This sequence joins TRBV5-1 and TRBJ2-3, with D possibly TRBD2 on 6 matching bases. The V and J ends lost 6 bases and 5 bases respectively, with 13 bases between them. Germline V gene sequence: CDR1 SGHRS, CDR2 YFSETQ. This CDR3 has 13 amino acids. CDR3 nucleotide sequence: TGCGCCAGCAACATCGGGAGCCTAGATACGCAGTATTTT. Protein product: CASNIGSLDTQYF.

The genes are TRBV4-1 and TRBJ2-1; 9 bases agree with TRBD2. V dropped 11 bases and J dropped 2; count of bases not matched to a gene: 7. The CDR3 length is 14 residues. Germline lookup yields CDR1 MGHRA and CDR2 YSYEKL. This chain's CDR3 is CAAGGPSTYNEQFF. In DNA form, the CDR3 reads TGCGCCGCGGGGGGGCCTAGCACCTACAATGAGCAGTTCTTC.

This clone appeared once. This chain uses TRBV14 with TRBJ2-5; D is undetermined. The J call is uncertain, as TRBJ2-7 better fits the DNA end. The CDR3 consists of 12 residues. Germline V gene sequence: CDR1 SGHDN, CDR2 FVKESK. CDR3 amino acids: CASSLQYYEQYF. DNA of the CDR3: TGTGCCAGCAGCCTTCAATACTACGAGCAGTACTTC.

The chain combines TRBV7-3 with TRBJ2-2; D possibly corresponds to TRBD2 (6 bases). Germline-derived CDR1 and CDR2 are SGHTA and FQGTGA. The CDR3 extends over 14 amino acids. V lost 5 bases, J lost 1 base, and 8 bases lay in between. CDR3 in amino acids: CASSHGGNTGELFF. In DNA form, the CDR3 reads TGTGCCAGCAGCCACGGGGGGAACACCGGGGAGCTGTTTTTT.

The chain recombines TRBV9 with TRBJ2-7; 10 bases match TRBD2. This CDR3 is built from 16 residues. CDR1 and CDR2 (germline): SGDLS, YYNGEE. V dropped 0 bases and J dropped 0; count of bases not matched to a gene: 3. CDR3 nucleotides: TGTGCCAGCAGCGTAGGTAGCGGGGGGAGCTCCTACGAGCAGTACTTC. It codes for CASSVGSGGSSYEQYF.

The chain links TRBV5-1 to TRBJ2-3; a weak D match, TRBD2 (6 bases). Germline CDR1 reads SGHRS; CDR2 reads YFSETQ. Trimming pared 4 bases from V and 1 base from J, leaving 13 bases between. The CDR3 sequence is 15 residues long. DNA for the CDR3: TGCGCCAGCAGCAGACCGGGACTTCGCACAGATACGCAGTATTTT. It encodes CASSRPGLRTDTQYF.

The chain links TRBV6-6 to TRBJ1-4; no firm D call. Germline V gives CDR1 MNHNY, CDR2 SVGAGI (reference sequence). V was cut by 3 bases and J by 6 bases, with 11 bases left in between. The CDR3 runs to 14 residues. The DNA for the CDR3 is TGTGCCAGCAGTTATTCCGGGGAGGATGAAAAACTGTTTTTT. The encoded protein is CASSYSGEDEKLFF.

The chain carries TRBV30 and TRBJ1-2; D may be TRBD1 (6 bases). The CDR3 extends over 15 amino acids. V was shortened by 0 bases and J by 8 bases, with 19 bases between the two germline ends. Germline V gene data show CDR1 as GTSNPN and CDR2 as SVGIG (reference sequence). In DNA form, the CDR3 reads TGTGCCTGGAGTGTATGGGCCCAGGGGATATGGGGCTACACCTTC. Protein sequence: CAWSVWAQGIWGYTF.